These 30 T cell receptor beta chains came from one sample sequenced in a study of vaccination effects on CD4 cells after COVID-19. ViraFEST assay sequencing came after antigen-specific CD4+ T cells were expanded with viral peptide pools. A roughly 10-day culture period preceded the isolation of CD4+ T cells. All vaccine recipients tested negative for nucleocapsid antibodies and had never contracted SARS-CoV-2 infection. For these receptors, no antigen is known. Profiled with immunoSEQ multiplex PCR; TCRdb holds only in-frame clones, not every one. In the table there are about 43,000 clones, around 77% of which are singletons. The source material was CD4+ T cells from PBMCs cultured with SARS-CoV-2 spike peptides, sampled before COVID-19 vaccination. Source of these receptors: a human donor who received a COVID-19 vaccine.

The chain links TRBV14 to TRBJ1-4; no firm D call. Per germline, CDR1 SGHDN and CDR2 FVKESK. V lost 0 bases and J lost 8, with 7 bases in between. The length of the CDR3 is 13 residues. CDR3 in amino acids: CASSQDFGEKLFF. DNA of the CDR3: TGTGCCAGCAGCCAAGATTTTGGAGAAAAACTGTTTTTT.

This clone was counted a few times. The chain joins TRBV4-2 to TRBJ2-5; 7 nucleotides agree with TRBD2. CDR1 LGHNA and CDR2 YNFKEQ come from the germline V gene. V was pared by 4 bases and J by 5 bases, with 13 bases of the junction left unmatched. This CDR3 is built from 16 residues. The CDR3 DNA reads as TGTGCCAGCAGCCGAACAGGACAAAGGGGAGGGGAGACCCAGTACTTC. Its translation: CASSRTGQRGGETQYF.

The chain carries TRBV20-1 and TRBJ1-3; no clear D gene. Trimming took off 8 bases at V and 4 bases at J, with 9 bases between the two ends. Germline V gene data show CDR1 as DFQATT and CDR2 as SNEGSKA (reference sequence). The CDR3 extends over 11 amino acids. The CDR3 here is CSIPQGNTIYF. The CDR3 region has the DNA TGCAGTATACCCCAGGGAAACACCATATATTTT.

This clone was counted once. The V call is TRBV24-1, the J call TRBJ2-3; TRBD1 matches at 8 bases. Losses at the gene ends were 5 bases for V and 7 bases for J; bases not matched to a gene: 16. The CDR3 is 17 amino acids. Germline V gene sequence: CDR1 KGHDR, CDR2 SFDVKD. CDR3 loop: CATSGGTGETQRNTQYF. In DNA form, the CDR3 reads TGTGCCACCAGTGGAGGGACAGGCGAGACTCAACGGAATACGCAGTATTTT.

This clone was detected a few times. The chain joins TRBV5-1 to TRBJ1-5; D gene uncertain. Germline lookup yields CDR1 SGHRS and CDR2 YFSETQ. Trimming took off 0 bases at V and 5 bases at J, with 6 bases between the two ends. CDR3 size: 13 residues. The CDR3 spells CASSLATDQPQHF. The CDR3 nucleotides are TGCGCCAGCAGCTTGGCCACAGATCAGCCCCAGCATTTT.

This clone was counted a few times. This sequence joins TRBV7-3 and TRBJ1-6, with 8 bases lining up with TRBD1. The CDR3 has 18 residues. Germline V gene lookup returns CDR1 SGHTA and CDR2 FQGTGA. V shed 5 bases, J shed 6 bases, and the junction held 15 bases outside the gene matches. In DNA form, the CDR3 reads TGTGCCAGCAGCACCCAGGGATGGACAGGGCTGGGTAATTCACCCCTCCACTTT. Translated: CASSTQGWTGLGNSPLHF.

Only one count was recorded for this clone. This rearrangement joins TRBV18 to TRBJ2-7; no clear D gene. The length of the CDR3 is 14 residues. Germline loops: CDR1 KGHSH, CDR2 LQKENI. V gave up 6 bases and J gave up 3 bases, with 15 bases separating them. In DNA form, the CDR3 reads TGTGCCAGCTCTTTGGATGGGCGGAACTACGAGCAGTACGTC. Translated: CASSLDGRNYEQYV.

CDR3 protein: CASSPGQETQYF. The CDR3 region has the DNA TGCGCCAGCAGCCCGGGCCAAGAGACCCAGTACTTC. V usage is TRBV5-1 and J usage is TRBJ2-5, with no clear D. V lost 4 bases and J lost 1, with 5 bases in between. The CDR3 totals 12 residues. Germline V gene data show CDR1 as SGHRS and CDR2 as YFSETQ.

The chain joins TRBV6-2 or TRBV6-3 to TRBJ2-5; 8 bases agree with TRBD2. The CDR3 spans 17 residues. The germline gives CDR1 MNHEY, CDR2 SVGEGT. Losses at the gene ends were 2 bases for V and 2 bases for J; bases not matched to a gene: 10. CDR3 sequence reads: CASSYREGGPGQETQYF. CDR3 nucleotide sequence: TGTGCCAGCAGTTACCGGGAGGGGGGGCCCGGTCAAGAGACCCAGTACTTC.

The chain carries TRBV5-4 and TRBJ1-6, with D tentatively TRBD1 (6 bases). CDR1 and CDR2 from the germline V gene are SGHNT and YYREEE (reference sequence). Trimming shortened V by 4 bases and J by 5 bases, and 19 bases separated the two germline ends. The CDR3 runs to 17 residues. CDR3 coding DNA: TGTGCCAGCAGCCTGAGCGTATCGGGACACGATAATTCACCCCTCCACTTT. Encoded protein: CASSLSVSGHDNSPLHF.

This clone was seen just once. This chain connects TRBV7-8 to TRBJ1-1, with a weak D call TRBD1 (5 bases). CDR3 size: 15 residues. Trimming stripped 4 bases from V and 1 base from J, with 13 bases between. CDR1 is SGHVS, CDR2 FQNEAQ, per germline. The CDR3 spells CASSWSGRGNTEAFF. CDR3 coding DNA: TGTGCCAGCAGCTGGTCGGGGAGGGGGAACACTGAAGCTTTCTTT. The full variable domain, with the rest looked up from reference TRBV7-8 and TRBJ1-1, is GAGVSQSPRYKVAKRGQDVALRCDPISGHVSLFWYQQALGQGPEFLTYFQNEAQLDKSGLPSDRFFAERPEGSVSTLKIQRTQQEDSAVYLCASSWSGRGNTEAFFGQGTRLTVV.

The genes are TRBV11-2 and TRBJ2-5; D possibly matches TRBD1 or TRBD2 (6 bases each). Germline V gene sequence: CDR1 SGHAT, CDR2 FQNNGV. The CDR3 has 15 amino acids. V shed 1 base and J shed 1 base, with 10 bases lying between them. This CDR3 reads CASSLGRGAQETQYF. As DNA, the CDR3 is TGTGCCAGCAGCTTAGGAAGGGGGGCCCAAGAGACCCAGTACTTC.

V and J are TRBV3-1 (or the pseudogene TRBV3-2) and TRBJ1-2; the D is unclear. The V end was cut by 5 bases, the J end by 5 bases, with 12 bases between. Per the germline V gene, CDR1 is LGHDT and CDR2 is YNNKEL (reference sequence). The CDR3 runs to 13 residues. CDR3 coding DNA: TGTGCCAGCAGCGTCACACCCCTTTATGGCTACACCTTC. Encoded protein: CASSVTPLYGYTF.

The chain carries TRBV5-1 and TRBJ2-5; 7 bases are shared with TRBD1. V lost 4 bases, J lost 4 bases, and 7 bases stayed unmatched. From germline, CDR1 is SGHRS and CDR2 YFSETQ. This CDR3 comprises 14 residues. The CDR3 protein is CASSRLPGGETQYF. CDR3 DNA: TGCGCCAGCAGCCGATTACCAGGGGGAGAGACCCAGTACTTC. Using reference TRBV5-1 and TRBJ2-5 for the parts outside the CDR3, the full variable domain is KAGVTQTPRYLIKTRGQQVTLSCSPISGHRSVSWYQQTPGQGLQFLFEYFSETQRNKGNFPGRFSGRQFSNSRSEMNVSTLELGDSALYLCASSRLPGGETQYFGPGTRLLVL.

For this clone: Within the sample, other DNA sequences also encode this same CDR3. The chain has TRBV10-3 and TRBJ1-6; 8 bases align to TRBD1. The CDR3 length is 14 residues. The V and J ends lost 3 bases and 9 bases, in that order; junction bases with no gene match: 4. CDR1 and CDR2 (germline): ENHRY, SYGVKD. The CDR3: CAISDQGAVSPLHF. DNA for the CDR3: TGTGCCATCAGTGATCAGGGGGCTGTTTCACCCCTCCACTTT.

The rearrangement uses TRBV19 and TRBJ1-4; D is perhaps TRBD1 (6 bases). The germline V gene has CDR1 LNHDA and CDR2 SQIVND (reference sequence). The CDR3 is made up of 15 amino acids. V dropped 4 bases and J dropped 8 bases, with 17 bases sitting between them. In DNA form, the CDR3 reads TGTGCCAGTAGTACCGGGGGGCCGGTTGCGGAAAAACTGTTTTTT. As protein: CASSTGGPVAEKLFF.

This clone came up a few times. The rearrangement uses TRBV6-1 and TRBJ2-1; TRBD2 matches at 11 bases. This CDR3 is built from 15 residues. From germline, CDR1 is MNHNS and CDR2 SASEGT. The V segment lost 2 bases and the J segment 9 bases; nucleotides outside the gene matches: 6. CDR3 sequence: CASSEILAGALEQFF. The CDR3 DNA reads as TGTGCCAGCAGTGAAATACTAGCGGGGGCACTTGAGCAGTTCTTC.

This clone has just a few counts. CDR3 sequence (DNA): TGTGCCAGCAGTGGGACAGGGACGGGCAATCAGCCCCAGCATTTT. It specifies CASSGTGTGNQPQHF. The chain links TRBV2 to TRBJ1-5; TRBD1 matches 8 bases. Germline V CDR1 and CDR2: SNHLY, FYNNEI. The CDR3 length is 15 residues. With V trimmed by 4 bases and J by 2 bases, 4 bases remained unmatched.

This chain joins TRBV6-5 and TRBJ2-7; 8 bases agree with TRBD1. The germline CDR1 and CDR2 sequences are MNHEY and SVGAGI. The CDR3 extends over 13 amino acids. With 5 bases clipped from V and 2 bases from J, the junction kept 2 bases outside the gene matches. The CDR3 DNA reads TGTGCCAGCAGTCCGGACAGGGCCTACGAGCAGTACGTC. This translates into CASSPDRAYEQYV.

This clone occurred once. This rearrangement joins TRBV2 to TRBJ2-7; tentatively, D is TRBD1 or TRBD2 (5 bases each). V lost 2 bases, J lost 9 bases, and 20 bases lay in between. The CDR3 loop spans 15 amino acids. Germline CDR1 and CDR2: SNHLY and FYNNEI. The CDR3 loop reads CASSEWDLGLSWQYV. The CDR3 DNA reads TGTGCCAGCAGTGAATGGGACCTTGGGCTGAGCTGGCAGTACGTC.

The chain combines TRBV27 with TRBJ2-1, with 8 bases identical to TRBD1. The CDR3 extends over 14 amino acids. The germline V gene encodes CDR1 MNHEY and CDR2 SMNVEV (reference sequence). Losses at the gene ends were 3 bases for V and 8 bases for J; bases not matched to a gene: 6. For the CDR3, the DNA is TGTGCCAGCAGTTTCGACAGGGGAATCGATGAGCAGTTCTTC. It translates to CASSFDRGIDEQFF.

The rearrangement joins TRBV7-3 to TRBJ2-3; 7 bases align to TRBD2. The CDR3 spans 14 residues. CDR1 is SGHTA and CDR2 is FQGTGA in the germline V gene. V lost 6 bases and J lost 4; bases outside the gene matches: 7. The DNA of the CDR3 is TGTGCCAGCAGACGCAGCGGGGCGGCAGATACGCAGTATTTT. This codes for CASRRSGAADTQYF.

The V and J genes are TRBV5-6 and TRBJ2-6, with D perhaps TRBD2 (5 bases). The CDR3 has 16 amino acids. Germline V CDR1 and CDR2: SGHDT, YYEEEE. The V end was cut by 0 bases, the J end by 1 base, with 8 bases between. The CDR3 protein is CASSLVGESGANVLTF. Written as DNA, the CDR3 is TGTGCCAGCAGCTTGGTCGGGGAGTCTGGGGCCAACGTCCTGACTTTC.

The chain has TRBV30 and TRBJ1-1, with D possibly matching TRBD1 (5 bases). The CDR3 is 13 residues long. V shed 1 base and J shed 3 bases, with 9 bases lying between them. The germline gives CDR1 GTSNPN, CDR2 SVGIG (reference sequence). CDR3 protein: CAWSEGWDTEAFF. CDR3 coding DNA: TGTGCCTGGAGTGAGGGGTGGGACACTGAAGCTTTCTTT.

The CDR3 protein is CASSFRTDNSPLHF. The CDR3 DNA is TGTGCCAGCAGCTTCCGGACAGACAATTCACCCCTCCACTTT. The gene calls are TRBV9 and TRBJ1-6; a possible D gene is TRBD1 (6 bases). Germline CDR1 and CDR2: SGDLS and YYNGEE. Deletions cut 4 bases from V and 7 bases from J, with 12 bases between. CDR3 length equals 14 residues.

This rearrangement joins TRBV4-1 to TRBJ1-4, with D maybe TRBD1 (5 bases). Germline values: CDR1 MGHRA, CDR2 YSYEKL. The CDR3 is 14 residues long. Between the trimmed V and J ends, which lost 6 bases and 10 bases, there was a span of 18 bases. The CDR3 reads CASRSPGGTRKLFF. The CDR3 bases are TGCGCCAGCAGAAGCCCTGGGGGAACCAGAAAACTGTTTTTT.

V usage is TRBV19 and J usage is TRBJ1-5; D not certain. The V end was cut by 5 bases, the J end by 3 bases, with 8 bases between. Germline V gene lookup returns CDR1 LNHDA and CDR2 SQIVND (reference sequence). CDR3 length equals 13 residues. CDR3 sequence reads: CASSGQINQPQHF. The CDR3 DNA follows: TGTGCCAGTAGTGGCCAGATCAATCAGCCCCAGCATTTT.

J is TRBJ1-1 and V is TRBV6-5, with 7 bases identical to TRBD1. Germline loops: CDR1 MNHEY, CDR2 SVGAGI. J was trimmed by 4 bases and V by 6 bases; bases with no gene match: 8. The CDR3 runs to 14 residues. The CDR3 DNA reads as TGTGCCAGCAGCCGCTCTGGGACAGCCACTGAAGCTTTCTTT. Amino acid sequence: CASSRSGTATEAFF.

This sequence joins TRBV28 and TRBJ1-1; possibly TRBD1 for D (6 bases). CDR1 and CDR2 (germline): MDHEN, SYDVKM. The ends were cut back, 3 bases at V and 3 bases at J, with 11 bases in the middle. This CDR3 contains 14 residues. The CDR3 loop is CASSLGGLDTEAFF. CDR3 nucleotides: TGTGCCAGCAGTTTGGGGGGGCTAGACACTGAAGCTTTCTTT.

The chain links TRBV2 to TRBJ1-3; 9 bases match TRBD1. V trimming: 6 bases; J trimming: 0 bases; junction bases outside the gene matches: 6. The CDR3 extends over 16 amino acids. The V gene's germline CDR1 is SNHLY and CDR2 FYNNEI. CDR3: CASRPGQGNSGNTIYF. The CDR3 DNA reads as TGTGCCAGCAGACCGGGACAGGGAAACTCTGGAAACACCATATATTTT.